This T cell receptor beta chain appears in the sequencing data of a study of blood T cell repertoires in COVID-19. Study summary: Sites across the United States, Italy and Spain contributed samples from acute and convalescent COVID-19. The analysed material was cDNA or gDNA that came from T cells, B-cell-depleted T cells, or PBMCs.

Original processing methods: The authors estimated nucleated cell counts from reference gene primer amplification. Sequencing was performed with immunoSEQ multiplex PCR; in TCRdb, only in-frame clones are kept and a portion is missing. For V, J and clone size, that table is used; D and trimming come from the DNA. The sample contains tens of thousands of clones, around 88% of which appear only once. The CDR3 loop spans 14 amino acids. Per germline, CDR1 GTSNPN and CDR2 SVGIG (reference sequence). V dropped 4 bases and J dropped 0; count of bases not matched to a gene: 4. The TCR originated in a man aged 55-75 years with acute or convalescent COVID-19. The V gene is TRBV30, the J gene TRBJ2-7; TRBD1 aligns across 9 bases. Material: peripheral blood. The CDR3 spells CAWTGQGSSYEQYF. CDR3 DNA: TGTGCCTGGACGGGACAGGGAAGCTCCTACGAGCAGTACTTC.